These 16 T cell receptor beta chains originate from one sample sequenced in a study of T cells in narcolepsy. Sequencing used immunoSEQ multiplex PCR; TCRdb keeps in-frame clones, though not all of them. The table lists about 29,000 clones, around 87% of them singletons. Material: memory (CD45RA-) CD4+ T cells from blood. The receptors derive from a human donor in good health.

The chain carries TRBV18 and TRBJ2-5; 9 positions agree with TRBD2. V trimming: 2 bases; J trimming: 4 bases; junction bases outside the gene matches: 17. The CDR3 sequence is 19 residues long. CDR1 and CDR2 (germline): KGHSH, LQKENI. The CDR3, as DNA: TGTGCCAGCTCACCATTTGAGAAGACTAGCGGACATGGAGGAGAGACCCAGTACTTC. Its protein product is CASSPFEKTSGHGGETQYF.

The chain is built from TRBV28 and TRBJ1-2; 8 nucleotides match TRBD1. The V and J ends lost 5 bases and 0 bases, in that order; junction bases with no gene match: 2. The germline V gene has CDR1 MDHEN and CDR2 SYDVKM. The CDR3 sequence is 14 residues long. The CDR3, as DNA: TGTGCCAGCAGTCAGGGGGCTACTAACTATGGCTACACCTTC. Translated: CASSQGATNYGYTF.

This sequence joins TRBV29-1 and TRBJ1-1, with D unresolved. The CDR3 length is 12 residues. V shed 6 bases and J shed 7 bases, with 15 bases lying between them. The germline CDR1 and CDR2 sequences are SQVTM and ANQGSEA. The CDR3 loop reads CSVTALRREAFF. The CDR3 DNA reads TGCAGCGTCACCGCCCTCCGGCGTGAAGCTTTCTTT.

This chain joins TRBV10-1 and TRBJ2-3; tentative D call: TRBD1 (5 bases). The germline V gene has CDR1 WNHNN and CDR2 SYGVQD (reference sequence). V lost 6 bases to trimming and J lost 3 bases, with 31 bases between them. CDR3 length: 20 amino acids. CDR3 sequence: CASSPLQGAPTSPGTDTQYF. As DNA, the CDR3 is TGCGCCAGCAGCCCCCTCCAGGGTGCCCCGACCTCGCCAGGGACAGATACGCAGTATTTT.

This chain links TRBV29-1 with TRBJ2-3; D perhaps matches TRBD2 (5 bases). Germline V gene data show CDR1 as SQVTM and CDR2 as ANQGSEA. The V end was cut by 4 bases, the J end by 2 bases, with 10 bases between. CDR3 length: 13 residues. The CDR3 nucleotides are TGCAGCGTTGGCTTGGGAGTCACAGATACGCAGTATTTT. It is translated as CSVGLGVTDTQYF.

The chain has TRBV28 and TRBJ1-5; perhaps TRBD1 as D (5 bases). This CDR3 is built from 12 residues. The V gene lost 3 bases and the J gene lost 15 bases, with 15 bases spanning the gap. CDR1 is MDHEN and CDR2 is SYDVKM in the germline V gene. The CDR3 DNA follows: TGTGCCAGCAGTTTGTTCTCAGGGAATCGGCATTTT. Its translation is CASSLFSGNRHF.

The chain carries TRBV4-2 and TRBJ1-4; D perhaps matches TRBD1 (5 bases). The V end was cut by 0 bases, the J end by 0 bases, with 8 bases between. This CDR3 contains 16 residues. In germline, CDR1 is LGHNA, CDR2 YNFKEQ. The DNA for the CDR3 is TGTGCCAGCAGCCAAGAAGCAGGGACAACTAATGAAAAACTGTTTTTT. This codes for CASSQEAGTTNEKLFF.

The rearrangement uses TRBV5-6 and TRBJ2-3; either TRBD1 or TRBD2 may fit D (5 bases each). This CDR3 contains 14 residues. Germline values: CDR1 SGHDT, CDR2 YYEEEE. V dropped 1 base and J dropped 2 bases, with 8 bases sitting between them. CDR3 nucleotides: TGTGCCAGCAGCTTGACGGGGCTCACAGATACGCAGTATTTT. Translation gives CASSLTGLTDTQYF.

The chain joins TRBV7-3 to TRBJ2-1; possibly TRBD1 for D (6 bases). The ends were cut back, 1 base at V and 6 bases at J, with 25 bases in the middle. The CDR3 extends over 19 amino acids. Per the germline V gene, CDR1 is SGHTA and CDR2 is FQGTGA. In DNA form, the CDR3 reads TGTGCCAGCAGCTTAAGGGGGCCCCTAGGGGTCGGATCAGCCAATGAGCAGTTCTTC. It codes for CASSLRGPLGVGSANEQFF.

This chain uses TRBV6-1 with TRBJ1-2; maybe TRBD1 (5 bases). The V and J ends lost 0 bases and 3 bases respectively, with 8 bases between them. The CDR3 extends over 14 amino acids. CDR1 MNHNS and CDR2 SASEGT come from the germline V gene. The CDR3 reads CASSEAGGYYGYTF. In nucleotides, the CDR3 is TGTGCCAGCAGTGAAGCGGGGGGATACTATGGCTACACCTTC.

The chain combines TRBV4-1 with TRBJ2-5, with D hard to call. Germline V lookup: CDR1 MGHRA, CDR2 YSYEKL. The CDR3 runs to 14 residues. V lost 0 bases and J 4 bases, leaving 9 bases between the germline ends. In nucleotides, the CDR3 is TGCGCCAGCAGCCAAGATTGGCGTTCAGAGACCCAGTACTTC. Translating it yields CASSQDWRSETQYF.

The rearrangement joins TRBV6-1 to TRBJ1-2, with TRBD1 as a possible D gene (5 bases). The CDR3 has 13 residues. Germline-derived CDR1 and CDR2 are MNHNS and SASEGT. The ends were cut back, 5 bases at V and 6 bases at J, with 13 bases in the middle. CDR3 nucleotide sequence: TGTGCCAGCAGTCCAGGGTGGGGGAATGGCTACACCTTC. It yields the protein CASSPGWGNGYTF.

On this clone itself: One end of the junction does not line up with germline, which may come from a read error. The chain has TRBV7-7 and TRBJ2-2, with TRBD1 as a possible D gene (5 bases). The CDR3 runs to 14 residues. Germline CDR1 is SSHAT and CDR2 is FNYEAQ (reference sequence). The CDR3 DNA reads TGTGCTAGCAGCTTGGATAGGGGCACCGGGGAGCTGTTTTTT. It is translated as CASSLDRGTGELFF.

In its sample, this clone was seen once. The V and J genes are TRBV6-5 and TRBJ2-7; no clear D gene. Trimming pared 6 bases from V and 3 bases from J, leaving 12 bases between. This CDR3 is built from 13 residues. Germline CDR1 reads MNHEY; CDR2 reads SVGAGI. Written as DNA, the CDR3 is TGTGCCAGCAGCTGGGAACAGAACTACGAGCAGTACTTC. It encodes CASSWEQNYEQYF.

V gene TRBV18 combines with J gene TRBJ1-1, with a tentative D call TRBD1 (5 bases). Trimming took off 6 bases at V and 3 bases at J, with 11 bases between the two ends. This CDR3 comprises 13 residues. Germline loops: CDR1 KGHSH, CDR2 LQKENI. CDR3 in DNA: TGTGCCAGCTCCGATTGGGGGGACACTGAAGCTTTCTTT. Its translation: CASSDWGDTEAFF. Full variable domain (missing parts from reference TRBV18 and TRBJ1-1): NAGVMQNPRHLVRRRGQEARLRCSPMKGHSHVYWYRQLPEEGLKFMVYLQKENIIDESGMPKERFSAEFPKEGPSILRIQQVVRGDSAAYFCASSDWGDTEAFFGQGTRLTVV.

The chain recombines TRBV5-6 with TRBJ1-5; TRBD1 might be the D (6 bases). This CDR3 is 15 amino acids long. The ends were cut back, 0 bases at V and 3 bases at J, with 10 bases in the middle. CDR1 and CDR2 (germline): SGHDT, YYEEEE. The CDR3, as DNA: TGTGCCAGCAGCTTGGCGACAGGTTTCAATCAGCCCCAGCATTTT. It specifies CASSLATGFNQPQHF. The whole variable domain, filled in from reference TRBV5-6 and TRBJ1-5, reads DAGVTQSPTHLIKTRGQQVTLRCSPKSGHDTVSWYQQALGQGPQFIFQYYEEEERQRGNFPDRFSGHQFPNYSSELNVNALLLGDSALYLCASSLATGFNQPQHFGDGTRLSIL.